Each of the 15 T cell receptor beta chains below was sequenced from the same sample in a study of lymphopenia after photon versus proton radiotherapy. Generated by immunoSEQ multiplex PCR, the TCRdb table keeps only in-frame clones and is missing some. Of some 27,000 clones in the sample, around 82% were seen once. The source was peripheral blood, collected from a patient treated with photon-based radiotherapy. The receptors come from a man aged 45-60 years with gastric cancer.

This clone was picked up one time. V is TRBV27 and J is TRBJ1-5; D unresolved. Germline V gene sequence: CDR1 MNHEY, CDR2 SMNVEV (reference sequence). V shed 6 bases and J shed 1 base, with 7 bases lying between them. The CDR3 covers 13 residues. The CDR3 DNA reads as TGTGCCAGCAGCCCTCTAAGCAATCAGCCCCAGCATTTT. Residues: CASSPLSNQPQHF.

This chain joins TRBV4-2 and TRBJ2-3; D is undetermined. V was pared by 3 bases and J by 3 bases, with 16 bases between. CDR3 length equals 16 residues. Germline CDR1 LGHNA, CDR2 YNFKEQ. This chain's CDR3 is CASSQLGLAYTDTQYF. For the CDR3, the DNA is TGTGCCAGCAGCCAGTTGGGCTTGGCTTATACAGATACGCAGTATTTT.

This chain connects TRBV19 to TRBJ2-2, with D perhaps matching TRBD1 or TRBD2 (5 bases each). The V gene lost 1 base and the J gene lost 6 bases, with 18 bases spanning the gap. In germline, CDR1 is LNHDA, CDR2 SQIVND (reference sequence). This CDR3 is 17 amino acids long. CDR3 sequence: CASSIGSLLVGAGELFF. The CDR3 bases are TGTGCCAGTAGTATAGGCTCTCTGCTAGTGGGGGCCGGGGAGCTGTTTTTT.

This CDR3 is CASSLENNSPLHF. The CDR3 DNA is TGCGCCAGCAGCTTGGAGAATAATTCACCCCTCCACTTT. V gene TRBV5-1 combines with J gene TRBJ1-6; no clear D gene. With 0 bases removed from V and 5 bases from J, the gap between germline ends came to 3 bases. The CDR3 has 13 amino acids. The V gene's germline CDR1 is SGHRS and CDR2 YFSETQ. The variable domain in full, completed from reference TRBV5-1 and TRBJ1-6, reads KAGVTQTPRYLIKTRGQQVTLSCSPISGHRSVSWYQQTPGQGLQFLFEYFSETQRNKGNFPGRFSGRQFSNSRSEMNVSTLELGDSALYLCASSLENNSPLHFGNGTRLTVT.

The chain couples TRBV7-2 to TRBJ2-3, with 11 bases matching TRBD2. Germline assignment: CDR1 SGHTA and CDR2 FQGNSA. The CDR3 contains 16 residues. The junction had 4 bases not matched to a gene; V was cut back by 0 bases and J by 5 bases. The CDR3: CASSLAALAGGDTQYF. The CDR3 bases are TGTGCCAGCAGCTTAGCCGCTCTAGCGGGGGGAGATACGCAGTATTTT.

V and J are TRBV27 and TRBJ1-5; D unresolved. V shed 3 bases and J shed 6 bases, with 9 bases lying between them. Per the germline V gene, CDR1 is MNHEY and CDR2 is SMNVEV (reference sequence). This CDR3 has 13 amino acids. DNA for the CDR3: TGTGCCAGCAGTTTCGATGAAGGTCAGCCCCAGCATTTT. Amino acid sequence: CASSFDEGQPQHF.

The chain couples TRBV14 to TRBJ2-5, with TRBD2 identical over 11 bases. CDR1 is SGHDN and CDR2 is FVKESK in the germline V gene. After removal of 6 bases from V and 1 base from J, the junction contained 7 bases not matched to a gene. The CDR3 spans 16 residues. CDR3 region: CASSPGLAGPQETQYF. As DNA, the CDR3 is TGTGCCAGCAGTCCAGGACTAGCGGGTCCCCAAGAGACCCAGTACTTC.

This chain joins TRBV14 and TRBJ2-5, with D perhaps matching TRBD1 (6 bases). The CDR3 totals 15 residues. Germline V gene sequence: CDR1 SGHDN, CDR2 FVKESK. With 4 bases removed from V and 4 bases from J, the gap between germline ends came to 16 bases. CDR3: CASSLRGRGIETQYF. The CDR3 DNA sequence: TGTGCCAGCAGCCTCAGGGGAAGGGGAATAGAGACCCAGTACTTC.

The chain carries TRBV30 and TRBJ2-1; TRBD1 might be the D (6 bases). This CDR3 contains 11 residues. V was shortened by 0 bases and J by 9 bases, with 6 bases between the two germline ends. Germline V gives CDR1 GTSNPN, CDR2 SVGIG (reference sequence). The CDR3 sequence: CAWSVQGEQFF. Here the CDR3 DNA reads TGTGCCTGGAGTGTACAGGGTGAGCAGTTCTTC.

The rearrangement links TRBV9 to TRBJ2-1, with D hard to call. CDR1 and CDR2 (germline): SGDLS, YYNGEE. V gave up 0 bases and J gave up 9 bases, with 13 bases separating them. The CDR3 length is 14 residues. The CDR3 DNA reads TGTGCCAGCAGCGTAGACCCTACCGCCCCTGAGCAGTTCTTC. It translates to CASSVDPTAPEQFF. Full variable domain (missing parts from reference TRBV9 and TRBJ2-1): DSGVTQTPKHLITATGQRVTLRCSPRSGDLSVYWYQQSLDQGLQFLIQYYNGEERAKGNILERFSAQQFPDLHSELNLSSLELGDSALYFCASSVDPTAPEQFFGPGTRLTVL.

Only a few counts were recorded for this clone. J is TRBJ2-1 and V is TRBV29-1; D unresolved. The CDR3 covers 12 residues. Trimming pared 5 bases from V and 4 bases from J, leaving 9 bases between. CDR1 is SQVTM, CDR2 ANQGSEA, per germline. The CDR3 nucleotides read TGCAGCGTTAACGGAATATACAATGAGCAGTTCTTC. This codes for CSVNGIYNEQFF.

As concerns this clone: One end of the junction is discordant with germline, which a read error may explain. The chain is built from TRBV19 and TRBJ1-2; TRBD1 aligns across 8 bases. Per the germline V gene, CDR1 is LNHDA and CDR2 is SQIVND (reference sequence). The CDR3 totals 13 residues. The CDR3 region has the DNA TGTGCCAGTAGCATAGACAGGGGTGGTGGCTACACCTTC. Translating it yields CASSIDRGGGYTF.

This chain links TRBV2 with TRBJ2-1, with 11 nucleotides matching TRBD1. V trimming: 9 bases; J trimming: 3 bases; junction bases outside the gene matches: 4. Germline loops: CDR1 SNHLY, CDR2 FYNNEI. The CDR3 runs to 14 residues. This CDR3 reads CASGQGANYNEQFF. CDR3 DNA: TGTGCCAGTGGACAGGGGGCAAACTACAATGAGCAGTTCTTC.

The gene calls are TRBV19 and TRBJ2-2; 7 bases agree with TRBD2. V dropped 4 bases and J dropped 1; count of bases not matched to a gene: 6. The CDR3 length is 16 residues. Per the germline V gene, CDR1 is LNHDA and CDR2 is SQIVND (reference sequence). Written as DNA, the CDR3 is TGTGCCAGTAGTAACGGCCAGCGGGGGAACACCGGGGAGCTGTTTTTT. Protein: CASSNGQRGNTGELFF.

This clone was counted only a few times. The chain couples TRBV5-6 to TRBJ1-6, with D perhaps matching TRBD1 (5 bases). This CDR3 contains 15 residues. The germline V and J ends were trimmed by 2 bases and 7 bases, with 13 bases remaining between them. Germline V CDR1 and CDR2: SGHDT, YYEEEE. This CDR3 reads CASSFLGRANSPLHF. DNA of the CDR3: TGTGCCAGCAGCTTCCTTGGCAGGGCCAATTCACCCCTCCACTTT.